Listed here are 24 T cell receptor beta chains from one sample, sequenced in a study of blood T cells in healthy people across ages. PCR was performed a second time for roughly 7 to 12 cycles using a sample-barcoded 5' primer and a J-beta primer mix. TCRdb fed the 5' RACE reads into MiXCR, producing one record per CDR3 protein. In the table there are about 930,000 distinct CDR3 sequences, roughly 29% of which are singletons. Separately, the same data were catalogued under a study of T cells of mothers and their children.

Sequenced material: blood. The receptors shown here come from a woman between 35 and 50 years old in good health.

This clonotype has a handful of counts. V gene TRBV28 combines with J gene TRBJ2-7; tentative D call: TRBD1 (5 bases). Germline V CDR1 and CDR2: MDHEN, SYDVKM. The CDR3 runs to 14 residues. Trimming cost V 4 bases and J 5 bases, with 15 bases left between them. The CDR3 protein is CASSSPRVGNEQYF. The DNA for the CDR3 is TGTGCCAGCAGTTCCCCCAGGGTTGGTAACGAGCAGTACTTC.

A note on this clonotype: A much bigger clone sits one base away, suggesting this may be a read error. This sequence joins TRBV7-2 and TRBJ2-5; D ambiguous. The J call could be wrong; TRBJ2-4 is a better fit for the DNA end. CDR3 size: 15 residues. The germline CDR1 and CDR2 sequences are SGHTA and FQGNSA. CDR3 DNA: TGTGCCAGCAGCTTAGCGGCGGTAACAGTCCGCATTCAGTACTTC. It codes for CASSLAAVTVRIQYF.

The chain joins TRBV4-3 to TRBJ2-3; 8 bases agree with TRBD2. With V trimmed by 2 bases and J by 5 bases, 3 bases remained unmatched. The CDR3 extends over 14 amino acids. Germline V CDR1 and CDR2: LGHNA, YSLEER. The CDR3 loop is CASSQSGRGDTQYF. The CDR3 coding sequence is TGCGCCAGCAGCCAAAGCGGGAGAGGAGATACGCAGTATTTT.

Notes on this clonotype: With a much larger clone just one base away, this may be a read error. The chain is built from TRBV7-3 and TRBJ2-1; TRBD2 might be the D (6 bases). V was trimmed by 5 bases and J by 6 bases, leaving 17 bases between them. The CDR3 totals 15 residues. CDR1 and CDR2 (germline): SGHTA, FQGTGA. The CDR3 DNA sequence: TGTGCCAGCAGCCTACGACTAGTAGGCCGCAATGAGCAGTTCTTC. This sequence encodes CASSLRLVGRNEQFF.

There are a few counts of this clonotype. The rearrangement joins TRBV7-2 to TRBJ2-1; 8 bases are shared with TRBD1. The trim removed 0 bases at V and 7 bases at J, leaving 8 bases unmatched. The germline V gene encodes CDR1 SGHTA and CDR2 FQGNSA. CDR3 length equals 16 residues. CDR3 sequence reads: CASSLAGDRLQNEQFF. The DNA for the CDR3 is TGTGCCAGCAGCTTAGCGGGGGACAGGCTCCAGAATGAGCAGTTCTTC.

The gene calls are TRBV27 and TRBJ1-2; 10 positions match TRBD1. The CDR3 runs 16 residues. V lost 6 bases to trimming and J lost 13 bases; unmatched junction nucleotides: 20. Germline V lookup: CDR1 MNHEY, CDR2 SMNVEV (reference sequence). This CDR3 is CASSRDRGTANYDCTF. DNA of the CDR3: TGTGCCAGCAGCCGGGACAGGGGTACAGCTAACTATGACTGCACCTTC.

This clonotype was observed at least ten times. CDR3: CSAKPTRGVGYITYNEQFF. In DNA, the CDR3 is TGCAGTGCTAAACCCACACGGGGGGTGGGGTATATTACCTACAATGAGCAGTTCTTC. The chain employs TRBV20-1 and TRBJ2-1; 7 nucleotides agree with TRBD2. Germline V lookup: CDR1 DFQATT, CDR2 SNEGSKA (reference sequence). The CDR3 consists of 19 residues. Trimming took 4 bases from V and 2 from J; bases not matched to a gene: 20.

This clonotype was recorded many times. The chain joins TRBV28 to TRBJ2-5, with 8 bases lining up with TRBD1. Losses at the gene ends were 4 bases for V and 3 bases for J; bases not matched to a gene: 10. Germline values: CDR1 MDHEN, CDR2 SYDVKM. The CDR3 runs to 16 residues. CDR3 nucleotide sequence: TGTGCCAGCAGTTCGTGGAGACAGGGGCGTGAAGAGACCCAGTACTTC. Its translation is CASSSWRQGREETQYF.

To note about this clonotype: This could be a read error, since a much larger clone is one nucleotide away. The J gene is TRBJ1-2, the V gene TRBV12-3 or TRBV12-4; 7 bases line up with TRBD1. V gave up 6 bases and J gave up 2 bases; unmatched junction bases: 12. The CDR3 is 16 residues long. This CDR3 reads CASRNAGQGVNYGYTF. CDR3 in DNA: TGTGCCAGCAGGAATGCCGGTCAGGGGGTGAACTATGGCTACACCTTC.

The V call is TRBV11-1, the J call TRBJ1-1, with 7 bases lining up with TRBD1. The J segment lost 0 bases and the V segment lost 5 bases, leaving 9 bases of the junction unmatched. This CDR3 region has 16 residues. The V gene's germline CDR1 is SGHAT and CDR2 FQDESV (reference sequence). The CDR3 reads CASSDTRTGMNTEAFF. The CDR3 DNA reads TGTGCCAGCAGCGACACAAGGACAGGAATGAACACTGAAGCTTTCTTT.

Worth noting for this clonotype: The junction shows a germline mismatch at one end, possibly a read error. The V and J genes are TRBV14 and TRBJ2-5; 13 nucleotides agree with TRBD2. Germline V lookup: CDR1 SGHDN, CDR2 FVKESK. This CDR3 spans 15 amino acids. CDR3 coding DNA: TGTGCCAGTAGCCAACTAGCGGGGGGGCCGAAAGAGCAGTACTTC. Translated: CASSQLAGGPKEQYF.

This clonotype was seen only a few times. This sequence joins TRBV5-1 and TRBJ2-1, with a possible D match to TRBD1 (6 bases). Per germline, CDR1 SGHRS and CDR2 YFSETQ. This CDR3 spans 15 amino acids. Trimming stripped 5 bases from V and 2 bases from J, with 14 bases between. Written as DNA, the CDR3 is TGCGCCAGCAGACCCGGGACACATCCCTACAATGAGCAGTTCTTC. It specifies CASRPGTHPYNEQFF.

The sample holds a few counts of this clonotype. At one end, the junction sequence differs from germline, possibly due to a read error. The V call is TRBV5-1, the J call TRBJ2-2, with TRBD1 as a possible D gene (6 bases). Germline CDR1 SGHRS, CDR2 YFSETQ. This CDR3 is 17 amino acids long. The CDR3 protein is CASGLVGAGWDTGELFF. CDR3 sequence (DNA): TGCGCCAGCGGCTTGGTGGGGGCTGGCTGGGACACCGGGGAGCTGTTTTTT.

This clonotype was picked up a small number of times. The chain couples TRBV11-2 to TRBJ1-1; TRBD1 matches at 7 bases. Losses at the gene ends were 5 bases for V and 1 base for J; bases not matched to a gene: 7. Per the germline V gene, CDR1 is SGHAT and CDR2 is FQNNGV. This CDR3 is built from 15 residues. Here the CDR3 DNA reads TGTGCCAGCAGCGTATCAGGGGGGCCGAACACTGAAGCTTTCTTT. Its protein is CASSVSGGPNTEAFF.

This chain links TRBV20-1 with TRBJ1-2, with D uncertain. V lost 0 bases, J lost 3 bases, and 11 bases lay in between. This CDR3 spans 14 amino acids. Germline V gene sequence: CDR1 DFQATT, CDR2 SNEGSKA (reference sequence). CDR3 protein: CSARDLASDYGYTF. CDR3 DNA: TGCAGTGCTAGAGATCTGGCGTCGGACTATGGCTACACCTTC.

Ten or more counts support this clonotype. CDR3 amino acids: CASSLNRDRGDEQYF. CDR3 DNA: TGTGCCAGCAGCCTCAACCGGGACAGGGGTGACGAGCAGTACTTC. The chain couples TRBV7-2 to TRBJ2-7; 10 nucleotides agree with TRBD1. J lost 5 bases, V lost 5 bases, and 9 bases had no gene match. This CDR3 comprises 15 residues. Germline values: CDR1 SGHTA, CDR2 FQGNSA.

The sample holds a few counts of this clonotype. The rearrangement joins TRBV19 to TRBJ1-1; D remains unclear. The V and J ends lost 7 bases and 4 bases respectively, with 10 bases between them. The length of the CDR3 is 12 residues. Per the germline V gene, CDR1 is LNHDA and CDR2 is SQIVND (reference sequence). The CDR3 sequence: CASNREGTEAFF. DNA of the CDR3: TGTGCCAGTAATCGCGAGGGCACTGAAGCTTTCTTT.

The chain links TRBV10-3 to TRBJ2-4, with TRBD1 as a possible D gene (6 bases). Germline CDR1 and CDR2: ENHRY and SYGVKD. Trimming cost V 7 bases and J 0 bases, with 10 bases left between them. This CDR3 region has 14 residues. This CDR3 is CAIMSRGAKNIQYF. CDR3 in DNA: TGTGCCATCATGAGCAGGGGAGCCAAAAACATTCAGTACTTC.

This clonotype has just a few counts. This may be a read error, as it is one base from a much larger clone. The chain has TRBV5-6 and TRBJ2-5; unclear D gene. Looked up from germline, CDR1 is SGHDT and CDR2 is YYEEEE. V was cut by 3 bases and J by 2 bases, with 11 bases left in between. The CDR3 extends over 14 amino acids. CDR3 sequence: CASSSVRPQETQYF. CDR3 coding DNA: TGTGCCAGCAGCTCAGTACGTCCGCAAGAGACCCAGTACTTC.

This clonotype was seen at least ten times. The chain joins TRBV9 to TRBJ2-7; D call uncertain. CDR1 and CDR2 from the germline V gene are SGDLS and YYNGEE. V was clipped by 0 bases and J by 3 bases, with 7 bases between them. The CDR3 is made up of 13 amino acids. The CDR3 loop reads CASSVANSYEQYF. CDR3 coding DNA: TGTGCCAGCAGCGTAGCCAACAGCTACGAGCAGTACTTC.

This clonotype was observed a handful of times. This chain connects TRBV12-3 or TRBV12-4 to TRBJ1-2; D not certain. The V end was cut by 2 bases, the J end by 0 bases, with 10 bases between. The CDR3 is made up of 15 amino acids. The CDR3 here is CASSLRQATNYGYTF. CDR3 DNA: TGTGCCAGCAGTTTACGGCAGGCCACTAACTATGGCTACACCTTC.

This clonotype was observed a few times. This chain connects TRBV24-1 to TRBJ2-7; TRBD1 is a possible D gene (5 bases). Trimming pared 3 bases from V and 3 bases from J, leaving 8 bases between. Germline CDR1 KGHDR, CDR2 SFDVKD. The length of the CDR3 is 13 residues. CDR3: CATSDIDSYEQYF. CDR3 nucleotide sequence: TGTGCCACCAGTGATATCGACAGCTACGAGCAGTACTTC.

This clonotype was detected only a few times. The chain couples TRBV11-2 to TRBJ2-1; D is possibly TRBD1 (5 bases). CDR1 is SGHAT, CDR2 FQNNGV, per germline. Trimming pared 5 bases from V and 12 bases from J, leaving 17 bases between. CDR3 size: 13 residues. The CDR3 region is CASSPLGREGQFF. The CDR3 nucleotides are TGTGCCAGCAGCCCCCTAGGCAGGGAAGGGCAGTTCTTC.

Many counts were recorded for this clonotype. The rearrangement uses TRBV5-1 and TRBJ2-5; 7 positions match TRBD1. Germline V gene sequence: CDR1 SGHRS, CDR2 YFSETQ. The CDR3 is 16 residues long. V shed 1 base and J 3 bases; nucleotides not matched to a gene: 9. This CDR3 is CASSLMEIGGKETQYF. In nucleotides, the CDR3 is TGCGCCAGCAGCTTGATGGAGATAGGGGGCAAAGAGACCCAGTACTTC.